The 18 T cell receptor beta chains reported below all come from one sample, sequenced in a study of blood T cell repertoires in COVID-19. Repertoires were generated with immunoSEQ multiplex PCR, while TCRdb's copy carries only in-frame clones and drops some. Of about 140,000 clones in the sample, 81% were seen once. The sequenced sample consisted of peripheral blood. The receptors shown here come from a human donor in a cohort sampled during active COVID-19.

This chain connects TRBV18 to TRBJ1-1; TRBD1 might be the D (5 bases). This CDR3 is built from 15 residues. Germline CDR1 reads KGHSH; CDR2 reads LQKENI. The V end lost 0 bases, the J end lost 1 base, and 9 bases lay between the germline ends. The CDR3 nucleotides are TGTGCCAGCTCACCACCCTCAGGGCAGAACACTGAAGCTTTCTTT. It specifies CASSPPSGQNTEAFF.

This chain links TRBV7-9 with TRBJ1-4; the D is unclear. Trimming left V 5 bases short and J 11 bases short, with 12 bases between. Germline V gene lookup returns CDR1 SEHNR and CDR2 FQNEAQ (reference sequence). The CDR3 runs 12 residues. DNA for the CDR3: TGTGCCAGCAGCCACCCGACGGGGAAACTGTTTTTT. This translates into CASSHPTGKLFF.

The CDR3, as DNA: TGTGCCAGCAGCTCCGGGACAGGGGGCTACGAGCAGTACTTC. Amino acid sequence: CASSSGTGGYEQYF. The chain links TRBV7-9 to TRBJ2-7; the match to TRBD1 covers 11 bases. Germline values: CDR1 SEHNR, CDR2 FQNEAQ (reference sequence). Unmatched junction bases numbered 2, after V lost 4 bases and J lost 3 bases. The CDR3 loop spans 14 amino acids.

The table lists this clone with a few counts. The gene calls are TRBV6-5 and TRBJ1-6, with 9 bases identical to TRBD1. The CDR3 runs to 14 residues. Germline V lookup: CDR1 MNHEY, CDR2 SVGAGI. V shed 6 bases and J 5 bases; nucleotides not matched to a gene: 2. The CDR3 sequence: CASRGDRDNSPLHF. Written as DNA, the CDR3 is TGTGCCAGCAGGGGGGACAGGGATAATTCACCCCTCCACTTT.

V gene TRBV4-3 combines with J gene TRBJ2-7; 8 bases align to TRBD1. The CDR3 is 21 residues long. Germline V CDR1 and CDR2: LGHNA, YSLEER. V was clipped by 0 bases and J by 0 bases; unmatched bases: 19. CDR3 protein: CASSQDSKQGVTRSRSYEQYF. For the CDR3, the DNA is TGCGCCAGCAGCCAAGATAGCAAACAGGGGGTAACGCGGTCACGCTCCTACGAGCAGTACTTC.

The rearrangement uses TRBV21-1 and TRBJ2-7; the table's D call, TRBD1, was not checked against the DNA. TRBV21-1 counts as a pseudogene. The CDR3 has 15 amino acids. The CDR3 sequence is CASSNLRQGIREQYF. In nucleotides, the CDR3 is TGTGCCAGCAGCAATTTGAGACAGGGAATACGCGAGCAGTACTTC.

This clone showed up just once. CDR3 loop: CASNGGTNEKLFF. The CDR3 bases are TGTGCCAGCAATGGGGGGACTAATGAAAAACTGTTTTTT. The V gene is TRBV6-6, the J gene TRBJ1-4; D might be TRBD1 (5 bases). The V and J ends lost 7 bases and 2 bases respectively, with 8 bases between them. This CDR3 contains 13 residues. Germline V gene data show CDR1 as MNHNY and CDR2 as SVGAGI (reference sequence).

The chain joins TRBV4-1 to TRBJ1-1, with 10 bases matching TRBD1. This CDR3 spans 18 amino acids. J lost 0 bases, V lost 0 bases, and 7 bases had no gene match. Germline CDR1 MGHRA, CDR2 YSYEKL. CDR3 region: CASSQDWGQGYLNTEAFF. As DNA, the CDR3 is TGCGCCAGCAGCCAAGATTGGGGACAGGGGTATCTGAACACTGAAGCTTTCTTT.

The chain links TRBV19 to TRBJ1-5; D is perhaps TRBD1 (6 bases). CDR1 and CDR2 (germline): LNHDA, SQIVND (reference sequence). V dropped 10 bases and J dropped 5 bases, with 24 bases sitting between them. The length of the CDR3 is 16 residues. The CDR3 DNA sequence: TGTGCCACGCAAAAGGGGGACCCACTTACCTATCAGCCCCAGCATTTT. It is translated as CATQKGDPLTYQPQHF.

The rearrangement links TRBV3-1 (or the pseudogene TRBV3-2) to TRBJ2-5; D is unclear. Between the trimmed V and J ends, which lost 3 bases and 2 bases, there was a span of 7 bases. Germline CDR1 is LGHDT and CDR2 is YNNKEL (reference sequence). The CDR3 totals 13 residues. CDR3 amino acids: CASSQGTQETQYF. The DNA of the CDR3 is TGTGCCAGCAGCCAGGGCACACAAGAGACCCAGTACTTC.

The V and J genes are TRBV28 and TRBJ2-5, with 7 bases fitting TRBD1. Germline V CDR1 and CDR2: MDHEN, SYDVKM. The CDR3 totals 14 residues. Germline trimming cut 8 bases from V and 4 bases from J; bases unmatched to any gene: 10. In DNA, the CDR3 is TGTGCCAGCGGACCGCCTTCAGGGGGAGAGACCCAGTACTTC. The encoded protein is CASGPPSGGETQYF. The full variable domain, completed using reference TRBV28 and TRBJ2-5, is DVKVTQSSRYLVKRTGEKVFLECVQDMDHENMFWYRQDPGLGLRLIYFSYDVKMKEKGDIPEGYSVSREKKERFSLILESASTNQTSMYLCASGPPSGGETQYFGPGTRLLVL.

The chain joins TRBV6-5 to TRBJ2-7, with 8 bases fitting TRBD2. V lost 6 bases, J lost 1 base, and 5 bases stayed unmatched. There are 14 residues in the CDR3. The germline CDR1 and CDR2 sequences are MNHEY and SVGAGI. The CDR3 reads CASSLSGGSYEQYF. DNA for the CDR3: TGTGCCAGCAGCTTGTCGGGGGGGTCCTACGAGCAGTACTTC.

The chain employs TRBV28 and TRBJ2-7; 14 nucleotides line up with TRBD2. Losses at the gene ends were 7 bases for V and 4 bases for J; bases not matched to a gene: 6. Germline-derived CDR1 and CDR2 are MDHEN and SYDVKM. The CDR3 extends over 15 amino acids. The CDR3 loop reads CASKGTSGRIYEQYF. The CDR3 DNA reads TGTGCCAGCAAAGGGACTAGCGGGAGAATATACGAGCAGTACTTC. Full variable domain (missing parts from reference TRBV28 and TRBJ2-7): DVKVTQSSRYLVKRTGEKVFLECVQDMDHENMFWYRQDPGLGLRLIYFSYDVKMKEKGDIPEGYSVSREKKERFSLILESASTNQTSMYLCASKGTSGRIYEQYFGPGTRLTVT.

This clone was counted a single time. The DNA for the CDR3 is TGTGCCAGTAGAACATCGCCGGGGGGAAACACCATATATTTT. This gives the protein CASRTSPGGNTIYF. The chain carries TRBV19 and TRBJ1-3; D remains unclear. Germline CDR1 LNHDA, CDR2 SQIVND (reference sequence). The CDR3 sequence is 14 residues long. Deletions cut 6 bases from V and 4 bases from J, with 13 bases between. The complete variable domain, with remaining parts taken from reference TRBV19 and TRBJ1-3, reads DGGITQSPKYLFRKEGQNVTLSCEQNLNHDAMYWYRQDPGQGLRLIYYSQIVNDFQKGDIAEGYSVSREKKESFPLTVTSAQKNPTAFYLCASRTSPGGNTIYFGEGSWLTVV.

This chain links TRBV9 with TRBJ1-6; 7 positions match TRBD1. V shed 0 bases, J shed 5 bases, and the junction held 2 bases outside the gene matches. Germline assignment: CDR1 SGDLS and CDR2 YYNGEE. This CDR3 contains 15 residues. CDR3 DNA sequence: TGTGCCAGCAGCGTAGGAGGGGGCAATAATTCACCCCTCCACTTT. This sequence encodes CASSVGGGNNSPLHF. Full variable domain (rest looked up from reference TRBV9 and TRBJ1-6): DSGVTQTPKHLITATGQRVTLRCSPRSGDLSVYWYQQSLDQGLQFLIQYYNGEERAKGNILERFSAQQFPDLHSELNLSSLELGDSALYFCASSVGGGNNSPLHFGNGTRLTVT.

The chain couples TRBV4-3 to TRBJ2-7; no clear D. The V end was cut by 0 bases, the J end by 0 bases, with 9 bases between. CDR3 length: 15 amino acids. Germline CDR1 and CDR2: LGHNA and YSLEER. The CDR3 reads CASSQEKSISYEQYF. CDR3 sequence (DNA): TGCGCCAGCAGCCAAGAAAAGAGTATCTCCTACGAGCAGTACTTC.

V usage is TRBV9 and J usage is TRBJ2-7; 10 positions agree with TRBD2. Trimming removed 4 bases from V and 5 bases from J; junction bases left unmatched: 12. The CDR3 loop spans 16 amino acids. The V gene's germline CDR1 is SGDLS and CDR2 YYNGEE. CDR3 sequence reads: CASSILSGRAGDEQYF. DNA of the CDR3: TGTGCCAGCAGCATTTTAAGCGGGAGGGCCGGCGACGAGCAGTACTTC.

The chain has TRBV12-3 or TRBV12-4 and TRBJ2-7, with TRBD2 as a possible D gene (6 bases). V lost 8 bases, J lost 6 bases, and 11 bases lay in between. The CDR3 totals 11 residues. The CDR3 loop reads CASGLLSEQYF. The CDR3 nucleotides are TGTGCCAGCGGACTACTTAGCGAGCAGTACTTC.